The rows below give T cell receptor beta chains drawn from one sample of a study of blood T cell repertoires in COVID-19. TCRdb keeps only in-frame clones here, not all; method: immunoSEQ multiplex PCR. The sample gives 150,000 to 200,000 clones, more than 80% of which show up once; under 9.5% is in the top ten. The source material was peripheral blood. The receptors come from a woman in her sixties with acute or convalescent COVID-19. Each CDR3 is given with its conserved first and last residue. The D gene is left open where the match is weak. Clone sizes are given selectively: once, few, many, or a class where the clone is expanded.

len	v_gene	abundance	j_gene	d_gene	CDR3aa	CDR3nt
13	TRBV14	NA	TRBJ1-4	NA	CASSQTQRGKLFF	TGTGCCAGCAGCCAAACGCAAAGGGGAAAACTGTTTTTT
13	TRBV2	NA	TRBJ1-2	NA	CASSARTEYGYTF	TGTGCCAGCAGTGCCCGGACAGAGTATGGCTACACCTTC
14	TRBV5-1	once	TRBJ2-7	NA	CASSSWDTSYEQYF	TGCGCCAGCAGCTCCTGGGACACCTCCTACGAGCAGTACTTC
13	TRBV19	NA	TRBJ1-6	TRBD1	CATATGNNSPLHF	TGTGCCACCGCGACAGGGAACAATTCACCCCTCCACTTT
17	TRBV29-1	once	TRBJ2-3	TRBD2	CSVGPGLAGGGTDTQYF	TGCAGCGTCGGCCCGGGACTAGCGGGAGGTGGTACAGATACGCAGTATTTT
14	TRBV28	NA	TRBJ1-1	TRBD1	CASSPRTGFPEAFF	TGTGCCAGCAGTCCACGGACAGGGTTTCCTGAAGCTTTCTTT
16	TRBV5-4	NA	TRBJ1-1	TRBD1	CASSLDIGTGNTEAFF	TGTGCCAGCAGCTTGGATATCGGGACAGGGAACACTGAAGCTTTCTTT
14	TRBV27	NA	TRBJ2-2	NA	CASSFHRGQGGMFF	TGTGCCAGCAGTTTCCACCGTGGGCAGGGTGGGATGTTTTTT
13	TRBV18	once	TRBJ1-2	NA	CASSPAQGAGYTF	TGTGCCAGCTCACCGGCGCAGGGTGCTGGCTACACCTTC
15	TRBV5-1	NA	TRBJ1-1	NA	CASSLGGRGYTEAFF	TGCGCCAGCAGCTTGGGTGGCAGGGGATACACTGAAGCTTTCTTT
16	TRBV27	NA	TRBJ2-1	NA	CASSLSASISYNEQFF	TGTGCCAGCAGTTTAAGCGCGAGTATCTCCTACAATGAGCAGTTCTTC
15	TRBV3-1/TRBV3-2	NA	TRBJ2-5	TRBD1	CASSQTGQGLETQYF	TGTGCCAGCAGCCAAACGGGACAGGGTTTAGAGACCCAGTACTTC
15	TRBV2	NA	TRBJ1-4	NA	CASSEAGVSNEKLFF	TGTGCCAGCAGTGAAGCAGGGGTCTCCAATGAAAAACTGTTTTTT
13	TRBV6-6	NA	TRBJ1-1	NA	CASRDTANTEAFF	TGTGCCAGCAGGGACACGGCGAACACTGAAGCTTTCTTT
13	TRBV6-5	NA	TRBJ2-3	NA	CASSNGGAGTQYF	TGTGCCAGCAGCAATGGCGGTGCCGGCACGCAGTATTTT
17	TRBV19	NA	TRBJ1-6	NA	CASSIRAGSYLNSPLHF	TGTGCCAGTAGTATTAGGGCGGGCAGCTACCTGAATTCACCCCTCCACTTT
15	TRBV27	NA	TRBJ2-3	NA	CASSQGYLSTDTQYF	TGTGCCAGCAGTCAGGGGTATCTTAGCACAGATACGCAGTATTTT
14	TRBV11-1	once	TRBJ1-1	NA	CASSFSTRTVEAFF	TGTGCCAGCAGCTTCTCGACACGAACGGTTGAAGCTTTCTTT
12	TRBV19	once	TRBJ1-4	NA	CASSISSGKKLF	TGTGCCAGTAGTATAAGCTCGGGGAAAAAGCTTTTT
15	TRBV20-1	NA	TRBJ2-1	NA	CSASPPRLSGNEQFF	TGCAGTGCTAGTCCCCCCCGGTTGAGCGGAAATGAGCAGTTCTTC
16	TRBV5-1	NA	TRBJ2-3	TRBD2	CASSLGVGRGTDTQYF	TGCGCCAGCAGCTTGGGAGTCGGGAGGGGCACAGATACGCAGTATTTT
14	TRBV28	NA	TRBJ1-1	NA	CASSLGGGLTEAFF	TGTGCCAGCAGTTTAGGGGGGGGCCTCACTGAAGCTTTCTTT
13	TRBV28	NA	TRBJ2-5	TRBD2	CASSLGGSETQYF	TGTGCCAGCAGTTTGGGAGGGTCGGAGACCCAGTACTTC
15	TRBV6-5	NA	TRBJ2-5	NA	CASSYSTIGGETQYF	TGTGCCAGCAGTTACTCGACTATCGGGGGAGAGACCCAGTACTTC
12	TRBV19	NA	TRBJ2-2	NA	CASTTFPGELFF	TGTGCCAGTACCACTTTTCCCGGGGAGCTGTTTTTT
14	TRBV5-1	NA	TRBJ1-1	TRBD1	CASSSFDRDSEAFF	TGCGCCAGCAGCTCTTTCGACAGGGACTCTGAAGCTTTCTTT
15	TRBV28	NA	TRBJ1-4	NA	CASSLMGERNEKLFF	TGTGCCAGCAGTTTGATGGGAGAACGTAATGAAAAACTGTTTTTT
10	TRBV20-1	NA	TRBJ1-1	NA	CSAKTDEAFF	TGCAGTGCAAAGACAGATGAAGCTTTCTTT
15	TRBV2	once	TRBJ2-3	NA	CASSDSRGATDTQYF	TGTGCCAGCAGTGACTCACGGGGAGCCACAGATACGCAGTATTTT
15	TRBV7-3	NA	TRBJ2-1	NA	CASSLVISSYNEQFF	TGTGCCAGCAGCTTAGTGATTAGCTCCTACAATGAGCAGTTCTTC
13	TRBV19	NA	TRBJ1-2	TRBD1	CASSQTGLYGYTF	TGTGCCAGTTCCCAGACAGGGCTCTATGGCTACACCTTC
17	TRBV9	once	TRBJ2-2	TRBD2	CASSAPGGGQNTGELFF	TGTGCCAGCAGCGCACCGGGGGGGGGCCAGAACACCGGGGAGCTGTTTTTT
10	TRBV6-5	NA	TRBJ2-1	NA	CASEGDEQFF	TGTGCCAGCGAGGGAGATGAGCAGTTCTTC
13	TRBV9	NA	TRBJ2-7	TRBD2	CASSSAGVSEQYF	TGTGCCAGCAGCTCCGCGGGAGTTAGCGAGCAGTACTTC
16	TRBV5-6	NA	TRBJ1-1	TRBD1	CASSLGGQALNTEAFF	TGTGCCAGCAGCTTGGGGGGACAGGCATTGAACACTGAAGCTTTCTTT
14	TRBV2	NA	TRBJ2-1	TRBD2	CASGEGTLSDEQFF	TGTGCCAGCGGGGAGGGGACCCTAAGCGATGAGCAGTTCTTC
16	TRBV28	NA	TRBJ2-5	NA	CASSPGGVGVRETQYF	TGTGCCAGCAGTCCCGGCGGGGTAGGCGTACGAGAGACCCAGTACTTC
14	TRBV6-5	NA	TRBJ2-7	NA	CASSRWQGSYEQYF	TGTGCCAGCAGCAGGTGGCAGGGATCCTACGAGCAGTACTTC
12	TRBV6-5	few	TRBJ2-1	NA	CASSLSRNEQFF	TGTGCCAGCAGTCTCTCCCGCAATGAGCAGTTCTTC
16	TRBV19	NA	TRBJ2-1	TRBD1	CASSIRPGQLYNEQFF	TGTGCCAGTAGTATCCGTCCGGGACAGCTCTACAATGAGCAGTTCTTC
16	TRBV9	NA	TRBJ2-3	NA	CASSPQSELSGYTQYF	TGTGCCAGCAGCCCTCAGTCGGAGCTCTCGGGGTATACGCAGTATTTT
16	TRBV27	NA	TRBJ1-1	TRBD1	CANPLLDRDPDTEAFF	TGTGCCAACCCCCTTTTGGACAGGGACCCCGACACTGAAGCTTTCTTT
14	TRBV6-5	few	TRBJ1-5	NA	CASRTQGGNQPQHF	TGTGCCAGCAGGACTCAGGGTGGCAATCAGCCCCAGCATTTT
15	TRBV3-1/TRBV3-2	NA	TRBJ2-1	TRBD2	CASSLTSGRRNEQFF	TGTGCCAGCAGTCTCACTAGCGGGAGGCGCAATGAGCAGTTCTTC
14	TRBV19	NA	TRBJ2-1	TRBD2	CASRIAGVPSEQFF	TGTGCCAGTAGAATAGCGGGAGTCCCCAGTGAGCAGTTCTTC
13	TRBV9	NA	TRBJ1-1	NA	CASSQGLYTEAFF	TGTGCCAGCAGCCAGGGGTTGTACACTGAAGCTTTCTTT
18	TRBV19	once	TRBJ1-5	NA	CASSTQGGRTYSNQPQHF	TGTGCCAGTAGTACCCAAGGGGGACGGACCTATAGCAATCAGCCCCAGCATTTT
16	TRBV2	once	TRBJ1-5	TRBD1	CASSAQQGMGNQPQHF	TGTGCCAGCAGTGCCCAACAGGGGATGGGCAATCAGCCCCAGCATTTT
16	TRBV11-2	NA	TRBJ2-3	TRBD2	CASSLRALAGTDTQYF	TGTGCCAGCAGCTTACGGGCCCTAGCGGGGACAGATACGCAGTATTTT
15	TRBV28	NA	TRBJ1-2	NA	CASSLWSRVGYGYTF	TGTGCCAGCAGTTTATGGAGCAGGGTTGGCTATGGCTACACCTTC
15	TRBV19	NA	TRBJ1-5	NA	CASSISRGPYQPQHF	TGTGCCAGTAGTATCTCCAGGGGCCCCTATCAGCCCCAGCATTTT
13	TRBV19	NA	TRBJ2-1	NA	CASSWGLYNEQFF	TGTGCCAGTAGTTGGGGCCTCTACAATGAGCAGTTCTTC
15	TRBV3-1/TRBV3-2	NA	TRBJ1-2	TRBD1	CASSHYGQGVYGYTF	TGTGCCAGCAGCCATTATGGACAGGGCGTCTATGGCTACACCTTC
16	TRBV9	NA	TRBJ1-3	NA	CASSVDLSLAGNTIYF	TGTGCCAGCAGCGTAGACCTCTCCCTCGCCGGGAACACCATATATTTT
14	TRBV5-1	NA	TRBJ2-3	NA	CASSQDRSTDTQYF	TGCGCCAGCAGCCAAGACAGGTCCACAGATACGCAGTATTTT
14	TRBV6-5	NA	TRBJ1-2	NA	CASSPTSAGYGYTF	TGTGCCAGCAGCCCGACCTCGGCGGGCTATGGCTACACCTTC
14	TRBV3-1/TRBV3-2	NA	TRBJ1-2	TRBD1	CASSQDRGQRGYTF	TGTGCCAGCAGCCAAGACAGGGGGCAGCGAGGCTACACCTTC
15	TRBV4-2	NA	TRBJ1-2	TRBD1	CASHRDSLTYYGYTF	TGTGCCAGCCACCGGGACAGCCTTACCTACTATGGCTACACCTTC
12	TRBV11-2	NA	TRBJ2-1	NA	CASSPGVSEQFF	TGTGCCAGCAGCCCAGGGGTCAGTGAGCAGTTCTTC